This T cell receptor beta chain was recovered during a study of shared clonotypes between healthy human individuals. Looking at the study overall: Serving as donors were two women and a few men, whose ages spanned 18 to 49. Three plates each covered CD4 naive and memory; CD8 naive two, CD8 memory one. Study-wide findings and caveats: Incomplete sequencing of sorted subsets was indicated by rarefaction despite large depth.

V lost 4 bases, J lost 6 bases, and 22 bases lay in between. The CDR3 runs to 16 residues. Germline CDR1 is SGDLS and CDR2 is YYNGEE. Naive CD8 populations comprised CD45RO-negative cells positively selected for CCR7, excluding terminally differentiated effector memory CD45RA+ cells. Donors comprised healthy HIV-negative adults lacking recent acute infections or vaccinations. Points on this clone: Its matching antigen is unknown.

Sequenced by immunoSEQ multiplex PCR; TCRdb stores in-frame clones only, minus some. The sample contains 1.5 million to 2.5 million clones, about 94% of which appear only once. The sequenced sample was naive CD8+ T cells sorted from blood. The rearrangement joins TRBV9 to TRBJ1-2, with TRBD1 as a possible D gene (6 bases). This TCR came from a man between 18 and 35 years old in good health. The DNA of the CDR3 is TGTGCCAGCAGCCCACGCCCCGACAGGCTCATCCATGGCTACACCTTC. It is translated as CASSPRPDRLIHGYTF.